This TCR beta chain stems from a study of T cell repertoires in cytomegalovirus infection. Germline lookup yields CDR1 MNHEY and CDR2 SVGAGI. The CDR3 totals 15 residues. The V gene lost 0 bases and the J gene lost 7 bases, with 16 bases spanning the gap. TCRdb passed the reads through MiXCR, listing each CDR3 protein once. This table has some 920,000 distinct CDR3 sequences, 25% to 40% appearing once. This clonotype was seen only once. Its antigen is undetermined. The gene calls are TRBV6-5 and TRBJ2-7; D unclear. This sequence originates from a human donor in good health (CMV status not recorded). Some clones in this sample may be carry-over from other donors' samples. Source: cultured CD8+ T cells from PBMCs, taken from culture after CMV antigen stimulation. DNA for the CDR3: TGTGCCAGCAGTTACTCGAAGTATAGTTCTGGTGAGCAGTACTTC. This gives the protein CASSYSKYSSGEQYF.